The rows below give T cell receptor beta chains drawn from one sample of a study of beta chain features in type 1 diabetes. Profiled with immunoSEQ multiplex PCR; TCRdb holds only in-frame clones, not every one. The sample has 850,000 to 900,000 clones, about a sixth seen once. Sequencing used naive CD4+ T cells from blood. Receptors were obtained from a woman under 30 in good health. The CDR3 runs from the conserved cysteine through the conserved F or W.

CDR3: CASSLRGLADANEQFF
J: TRBJ2-1
V: TRBV2
length: 16

CDR3: CASSEALSLYNEQFF
J: TRBJ2-1
V: TRBV2
length: 15

CDR3: CASSQDHGWNTGELFF
J: TRBJ2-2
V: TRBV4-3
length: 16

CDR3: CASSLRQGNYGYTF
J: TRBJ1-2
V: TRBV19
length: 14

CDR3: CASSQLPRATDTQYF
J: TRBJ2-3
V: TRBV4-1
length: 15

CDR3: CASSPAGATGETQYF
J: TRBJ2-5
V: TRBV4-2
length: 15

CDR3: CASSTTLEDTQYF
J: TRBJ2-3
V: TRBV28
length: 13

CDR3: CASSQEPPGPTAGETQYF
J: TRBJ2-5
V: TRBV4-3
length: 18

CDR3: CASSVGDRPGEQYF
J: TRBJ2-7
V: TRBV9
length: 14

CDR3: CASSTGSRLETQYF
J: TRBJ2-5
V: TRBV4-2
length: 14

CDR3: CASSPPPGAGYGYTF
J: TRBJ1-2
V: TRBV18
length: 15

CDR3: CAVVVGETQYF
J: TRBJ2-5
V: TRBV18
length: 11

CDR3: CASSAGGTSYEQYF
J: TRBJ2-7
V: TRBV28
length: 14

CDR3: CASQRSSWDYEQYF
J: TRBJ2-7
V: TRBV5-1
length: 14

CDR3: CASSQGLLGETQYF
J: TRBJ2-5
V: TRBV14
length: 14

CDR3: CASSLVDFMGTDTQYF
J: TRBJ2-3
V: TRBV28
length: 16